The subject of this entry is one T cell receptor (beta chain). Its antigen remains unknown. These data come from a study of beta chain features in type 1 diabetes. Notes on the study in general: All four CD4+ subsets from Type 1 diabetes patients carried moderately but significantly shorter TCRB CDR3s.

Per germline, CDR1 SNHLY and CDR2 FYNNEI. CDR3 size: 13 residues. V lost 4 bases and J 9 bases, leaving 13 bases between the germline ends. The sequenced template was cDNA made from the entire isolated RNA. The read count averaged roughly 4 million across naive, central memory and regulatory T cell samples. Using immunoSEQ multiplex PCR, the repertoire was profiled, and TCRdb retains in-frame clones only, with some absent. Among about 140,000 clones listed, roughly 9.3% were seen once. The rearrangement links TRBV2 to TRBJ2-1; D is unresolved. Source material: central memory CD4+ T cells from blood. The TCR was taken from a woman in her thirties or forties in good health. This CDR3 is CASSATLLGEQFF. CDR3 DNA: TGTGCCAGCAGTGCGACCCTTCTAGGTGAGCAGTTCTTC.